The 15 T cell receptor beta chains below were found in one sample sequenced in a study of blood T cell repertoires in COVID-19. TCRdb's table, derived via immunoSEQ multiplex PCR, lists solely in-frame clones and lacks some. This sample has under 200,000 clones, with roughly 80% found just once. The sequenced sample consisted of peripheral blood. Receptor source: a woman in her 70s with COVID-19, enrolled during active disease.

The CDR3 coding sequence is TGTGCCAGCAGTGATTGGGAGCCGCGGGACTACAATGAGCAGTTCTTC. Its translation: CASSDWEPRDYNEQFF. This chain uses TRBV2 with TRBJ2-1; a weak D match, TRBD2 (6 bases). Looked up from germline, CDR1 is SNHLY and CDR2 is FYNNEI. The CDR3 totals 16 residues. V was cut by 3 bases and J by 3 bases, with 15 bases left in between.

This clone has just one count. The genes are TRBV11-2 and TRBJ2-7, with 8 nucleotides matching TRBD2. V shed 3 bases and J 2 bases; nucleotides not matched to a gene: 0. Germline V gene sequence: CDR1 SGHAT, CDR2 FQNNGV. CDR3 length equals 13 residues. The CDR3 nucleotides are TGTGCCAGCAGCTTGGGACTAGCCTACGAGCAGTACGTC. Translated: CASSLGLAYEQYV.

The chain combines TRBV5-6 with TRBJ1-2; maybe TRBD1 (5 bases). The CDR3 has 16 amino acids. The germline V gene has CDR1 SGHDT and CDR2 YYEEEE. Trimming removed 4 bases at V and 4 bases at J, with 20 bases between. The CDR3 sequence: CASSDTLGGSGYGYTF. The CDR3 nucleotides read TGTGCCAGCAGCGATACCCTTGGGGGGTCGGGCTATGGCTACACCTTC.

The V gene is TRBV7-2, the J gene TRBJ2-2, with D unresolved. The CDR3 loop spans 14 amino acids. Germline CDR1 is SGHTA and CDR2 is FQGNSA. V lost 5 bases and J 7 bases, leaving 14 bases between the germline ends. The CDR3 here is CASSLPTAIGELFF. The CDR3 coding sequence is TGTGCCAGCAGCCTTCCAACCGCGATCGGGGAGCTGTTTTTT.

To note about this clone: This sequence may be a read error, since a much larger clone differs from it by one base. The chain uses TRBV6-5 and TRBJ2-2, with TRBD1 identical over 7 bases. This CDR3 region has 15 residues. The trim removed 7 bases at V and 0 bases at J, leaving 5 bases unmatched. Germline V CDR1 and CDR2: MNHEY, SVGAGI. This CDR3 is CASKSGQANTGELFF. CDR3 sequence (DNA): TGTGCCAGCAAATCCGGACAGGCGAACACCGGGGAGCTGTTTTTT.

This clone occurred once. V gene TRBV19 combines with J gene TRBJ1-5; 9 nucleotides agree with TRBD1. This CDR3 spans 14 amino acids. Germline CDR1 LNHDA, CDR2 SQIVND (reference sequence). V shed 6 bases and J 5 bases; nucleotides not matched to a gene: 5. The CDR3 region is CASRTDRGDQPQHF. The CDR3 DNA sequence: TGTGCCAGTAGGACCGACAGGGGGGATCAGCCCCAGCATTTT.

The V gene is TRBV18, the J gene TRBJ1-2; 7 bases map to TRBD1. The CDR3 runs 16 residues. The V segment lost 3 bases and the J segment 2 bases; nucleotides outside the gene matches: 9. Germline CDR1 reads KGHSH; CDR2 reads LQKENI. The CDR3 coding sequence is TGTGCCAGCTCACCTCCATATCAGGGACAGAACTATGGCTACACCTTC. Protein sequence: CASSPPYQGQNYGYTF.

The chain carries TRBV30 and TRBJ1-3; D not resolved. CDR1 is GTSNPN and CDR2 is SVGIG in the germline V gene (reference sequence). The CDR3 extends over 14 amino acids. The V and J ends lost 2 bases and 0 bases respectively, with 8 bases between them. The CDR3 reads CAWSFSRSGNTIYF. In nucleotides, the CDR3 is TGTGCCTGGAGTTTCAGTCGCTCTGGAAACACCATATATTTT. Based on the CDR3 plus reference TRBV30 and TRBJ1-3, the full variable domain is SQTIHQWPATLVQPVGSPLSLECTVEGTSNPNLYWYRQAAGRGLQLLFYSVGIGQISSEVPQNLSASRPQDRQFILSSKKLLLSDSGFYLCAWSFSRSGNTIYFGEGSWLTVV.

The V and J genes are TRBV5-1 and TRBJ1-2; no firm D call. Trimming removed 2 bases at V and 8 bases at J, with 19 bases between. This CDR3 has 15 amino acids. CDR1 is SGHRS, CDR2 YFSETQ, per germline. CDR3 residues: CASSLGFRDVVGYTF. CDR3 sequence (DNA): TGCGCCAGCAGCTTAGGGTTCCGGGATGTCGTGGGCTACACCTTC.

The chain recombines TRBV28 with TRBJ1-2; D uncertain. Per germline, CDR1 MDHEN and CDR2 SYDVKM. V was clipped by 10 bases and J by 4 bases, with 16 bases between them. This CDR3 comprises 13 residues. The CDR3 DNA follows: TGTGCCACCGAAGCCTCGATCGGCTATGGCTACACCTTC. Protein sequence: CATEASIGYGYTF.

The rearrangement uses TRBV2 and TRBJ1-5; D uncertain. V lost 5 bases to trimming and J lost 2 bases, with 10 bases between them. Germline CDR1 reads SNHLY; CDR2 reads FYNNEI. The CDR3 is 14 residues long. CDR3: CASSRDGGNQPQHF. CDR3 DNA: TGTGCCAGCAGTCGCGACGGGGGCAATCAGCCCCAGCATTTT.

The chain is built from TRBV3-1 (or the pseudogene TRBV3-2) and TRBJ1-5; maybe TRBD1 (6 bases). The CDR3 length is 15 residues. Germline CDR1 and CDR2: LGHDT and YNNKEL (reference sequence). Trimming shortened V by 2 bases and J by 2 bases, and 10 bases separated the two germline ends. In DNA form, the CDR3 reads TGTGCCAGCAGCCAACAATCAGGGGGCAATCAGCCCCAGCATTTT. This gives the protein CASSQQSGGNQPQHF.

The gene calls are TRBV9 and TRBJ2-7; tentative D call: TRBD2 (5 bases). The CDR3 spans 13 residues. Per germline, CDR1 SGDLS and CDR2 YYNGEE. Trimming shortened V by 1 base and J by 5 bases, and 10 bases separated the two germline ends. In nucleotides, the CDR3 is TGTGCCAGCAGCGTAAACCCCGGGGACGAGCAGTACGTC. Protein sequence: CASSVNPGDEQYV.

The rearrangement joins TRBV7-3 to TRBJ1-1; D is undetermined. With 5 bases removed from V and 1 base from J, the gap between germline ends came to 14 bases. The CDR3 length is 15 residues. CDR1 and CDR2 (germline): SGHTA, FQGTGA. The CDR3 is CASSQIGGKNTEAFF. The CDR3 coding sequence is TGTGCCAGCAGCCAAATTGGTGGCAAGAACACTGAAGCTTTCTTT.

The chain combines TRBV28 with TRBJ2-1; possibly TRBD1 for D (6 bases). Germline loops: CDR1 MDHEN, CDR2 SYDVKM. Trimming removed 7 bases at V and 6 bases at J, with 19 bases between. This CDR3 comprises 15 residues. The CDR3 here is CASNPPQGTSNEQFF. In DNA, the CDR3 is TGTGCCAGCAACCCTCCACAGGGAACTTCCAATGAGCAGTTCTTC.